These 30 T cell receptor beta chains came from one sample sequenced in a study of shared clonotypes between healthy human individuals. Generated by immunoSEQ multiplex PCR, the TCRdb table keeps only in-frame clones and is missing some. The data contain about 2.4 million clones, more than 85% of them singletons. The source material was naive CD4+ T cells from PBMCs. As for subset: CD45RA+ positively selected. The receptors were sampled from a man younger than 35 in good health. Some clones in this sample may be carry-over from other donors' samples.

The chain is built from TRBV5-1 and TRBJ2-7; the match to TRBD1 covers 7 bases. CDR3 length: 15 residues. The germline V gene has CDR1 SGHRS and CDR2 YFSETQ. V gave up 1 base and J gave up 3 bases; unmatched junction bases: 7. The CDR3 reads CASSLSKGALYEQYF. The CDR3 coding sequence is TGCGCCAGCAGCTTGAGTAAGGGGGCACTCTACGAGCAGTACTTC.

The chain has TRBV28 and TRBJ2-1, with 7 bases fitting TRBD1. With 2 bases clipped from V and 9 bases from J, the junction kept 4 bases outside the gene matches. Germline CDR1 reads MDHEN; CDR2 reads SYDVKM. CDR3 size: 13 residues. CDR3 DNA sequence: TGTGCCAGCAGTTTACTACAGGGGAGTGAGCAGTTCTTC. It specifies CASSLLQGSEQFF.

The chain carries TRBV7-9 and TRBJ2-1; D assignment may be TRBD1 or TRBD2 (5 bases each). The germline V and J ends were trimmed by 4 bases and 8 bases, with 12 bases remaining between them. Germline loops: CDR1 SEHNR, CDR2 FQNEAQ (reference sequence). The CDR3 is 13 amino acids. The CDR3: CASSWGWGDEQFF. CDR3 DNA sequence: TGTGCCAGCAGCTGGGGGTGGGGAGATGAGCAGTTCTTC. Variable domain in full (rest from reference TRBV7-9 and TRBJ2-1): DTGVSQNPRHKITKRGQNVTFRCDPISEHNRLYWYRQTLGQGPEFLTYFQNEAQLEKSRLLSDRFSAERPKGSFSTLEIQRTEQGDSAMYLCASSWGWGDEQFFGPGTRLTVL.

This clone occurred a few times. The chain's CDR3 is CASGTGWNTEAFF. CDR3 in DNA: TGTGCCAGCGGGACAGGGTGGAACACTGAAGCTTTCTTT. The chain employs TRBV2 and TRBJ1-1, with 9 positions matching TRBD1. Germline trimming cut 8 bases from V and 1 base from J; bases unmatched to any gene: 2. Germline V CDR1 and CDR2: SNHLY, FYNNEI. This CDR3 is 13 amino acids long.

This clone occurred once. Other DNA sequences in this sample translate to the same CDR3. The chain combines TRBV27 with TRBJ2-6; D not certain. This CDR3 region has 15 residues. The V gene lost 6 bases and the J gene lost 4 bases, with 13 bases spanning the gap. The germline V gene encodes CDR1 MNHEY and CDR2 SMNVEV (reference sequence). The CDR3 DNA reads TGTGCCAGCAGCCTCCTGGGGTCCGGGGCCAACGTCCTGACTTTC. Protein: CASSLLGSGANVLTF.

The rearrangement links TRBV12-5 to TRBJ2-3; D is perhaps TRBD1 or TRBD2 (5 bases each). The germline gives CDR1 LGHNT, CDR2 FRNRAP. This CDR3 has 13 amino acids. CDR3 residues: CGSGWGSTDTQYF. The DNA of the CDR3 is TGTGGAAGCGGCTGGGGCAGCACAGATACGCAGTATTTT. The whole variable domain, remainder taken from reference TRBV12-5 and TRBJ2-3, is DARVTQTPRHKVTEMGQEVTMRCQPILGHNTVFWYRQTMMQGLELLAYFRNRAPLDDSGMPKDRFSAEMPDATLATLKIQPSEPRDSAVYFCGSGWGSTDTQYFGPGTRLTVL.

This clone was detected only once. The V call is TRBV5-1, the J call TRBJ2-7, with D hard to call. In germline, CDR1 is SGHRS, CDR2 YFSETQ. V was trimmed by 1 base and J by 0 bases, leaving 8 bases between them. The CDR3 is 14 amino acids. CDR3 DNA sequence: TGCGCCAGCAGCTTGCTCGTAAGCTCCTACGAGCAGTACTTC. Translating it yields CASSLLVSSYEQYF.

V usage is TRBV28 and J usage is TRBJ1-5, with 10 bases aligning to TRBD1. The CDR3 runs to 14 residues. The V and J ends lost 4 bases and 6 bases, in that order; junction bases with no gene match: 3. From germline, CDR1 is MDHEN and CDR2 SYDVKM. CDR3 coding DNA: TGTGCCAGCAGTTGGACAGGGGGAATTCAGCCCCAGCATTTT. The encoded protein is CASSWTGGIQPQHF. Based on the CDR3 plus reference TRBV28 and TRBJ1-5, the full variable domain is DVKVTQSSRYLVKRTGEKVFLECVQDMDHENMFWYRQDPGLGLRLIYFSYDVKMKEKGDIPEGYSVSREKKERFSLILESASTNQTSMYLCASSWTGGIQPQHFGDGTRLSIL.

The chain employs TRBV6-5 and TRBJ1-1; the match to TRBD1 covers 7 bases. Germline trimming cut 6 bases from V and 5 bases from J; bases unmatched to any gene: 6. CDR3 size: 13 residues. The germline V gene has CDR1 MNHEY and CDR2 SVGAGI. The CDR3 coding sequence is TGTGCCAGCAGACTACAGGGGTGGACTGAAGCTTTCTTT. Its protein is CASRLQGWTEAFF.

J is TRBJ2-3 and V is TRBV5-1; 9 bases map to TRBD2. Germline CDR1 reads SGHRS; CDR2 reads YFSETQ. CDR3 size: 16 residues. V shed 0 bases and J 6 bases; nucleotides not matched to a gene: 8. CDR3 in DNA: TGCGCCAGCAGCTTGGCCCTGGCTAGCGGGAAGGATACGCAGTATTTT. Translated, it gives CASSLALASGKDTQYF.

The rearrangement links TRBV4-3 to TRBJ2-7; tentative D call: TRBD1 (7 bases). Germline V gene data show CDR1 as LGHNA and CDR2 as YSLEER. CDR3 length: 16 residues. V was pared by 5 bases and J by 4 bases, with 21 bases between. In DNA, the CDR3 is TGCGCCAGCAGCTTCCCCTGCTACAGGGGAGGTTACGAGCAGTACTTC. This sequence encodes CASSFPCYRGGYEQYF.

The V call is TRBV5-1, the J call TRBJ2-7, with D possibly matching TRBD2 (5 bases). The germline CDR1 and CDR2 sequences are SGHRS and YFSETQ. The length of the CDR3 is 15 residues. Trimming shortened V by 4 bases and J by 6 bases, and 20 bases separated the two germline ends. The CDR3 DNA reads TGCGCCAGCAGCCCGCAGGAGGTACTAACTACCGAGCAGTACTTC. Translated, it gives CASSPQEVLTTEQYF.

This chain links TRBV19 with TRBJ1-2; weak D call: TRBD1 (6 bases). The length of the CDR3 is 14 residues. The germline V gene has CDR1 LNHDA and CDR2 SQIVND (reference sequence). Trimming took 5 bases from V and 2 from J, leaving 12 bases between them. The CDR3, as DNA: TGTGCCAGTAGTTTAGGGGGTCAGAACTATGGCTACACCTTC. As protein: CASSLGGQNYGYTF.

This chain joins TRBV6-5 and TRBJ2-5; 11 bases align to TRBD2. The closer fit of TRBJ2-7 to the DNA end suggests the J call may be wrong. The germline V gene has CDR1 MNHEY and CDR2 SVGAGI. The CDR3 consists of 16 residues. CDR3 DNA sequence: TGTGCCAGCAGTTCCTCAACCGGGACTAGCGGCTACGAGCAGTACTTC. The encoded protein is CASSSSTGTSGYEQYF.

This chain joins TRBV4-1 and TRBJ2-2; D is possibly TRBD1 or TRBD2 (5 bases each). The CDR3 contains 16 residues. Deletions cut 6 bases from V and 0 bases from J, with 14 bases between. The V gene's germline CDR1 is MGHRA and CDR2 YSYEKL. CDR3 in DNA: TGCGCCAGCAGGGGGGTGGGGACCACGAACACCGGGGAGCTGTTTTTT. It yields the protein CASRGVGTTNTGELFF.

The chain has TRBV7-9 and TRBJ1-4, with TRBD1 identical over 9 bases. V shed 5 bases and J 7 bases; nucleotides not matched to a gene: 5. The germline CDR1 and CDR2 sequences are SEHNR and FQNEAQ (reference sequence). This CDR3 spans 14 amino acids. The CDR3 loop is CASSLDRGVEKLFF. The CDR3, as DNA: TGTGCCAGCAGCCTCGACAGGGGGGTTGAAAAACTGTTTTTT. Full variable domain (remainder filled in from reference TRBV7-9 and TRBJ1-4): DTGVSQNPRHKITKRGQNVTFRCDPISEHNRLYWYRQTLGQGPEFLTYFQNEAQLEKSRLLSDRFSAERPKGSFSTLEIQRTEQGDSAMYLCASSLDRGVEKLFFGSGTQLSVL.

As regards this clone: This sample also contains other DNA sequences that code for the same CDR3. The chain links TRBV19 to TRBJ1-5; TRBD1 is a possible D gene (6 bases). The CDR3 totals 15 residues. Germline V gives CDR1 LNHDA, CDR2 SQIVND (reference sequence). Trimming stripped 1 base from V and 0 bases from J, with 7 bases between. The CDR3 DNA reads TGTGCCAGTAGTATAGGAGGGGGTAGCAATCAGCCCCAGCATTTT. This codes for CASSIGGGSNQPQHF.

Regarding this clone: The identical CDR3 is also encoded by other nucleotide sequences in the sample. The chain links TRBV7-9 to TRBJ2-1, with a weak D call TRBD2 (5 bases). CDR1 SEHNR and CDR2 FQNEAQ come from the germline V gene (reference sequence). The CDR3 is 13 residues long. The V end was cut by 5 bases, the J end by 7 bases, with 12 bases between. The CDR3 spells CASSRGLGNEQFF. The CDR3 DNA reads TGTGCCAGCAGCCGCGGACTGGGGAATGAGCAGTTCTTC.

The chain carries TRBV6-6 and TRBJ2-7; possible D gene TRBD1, 5 bases. The germline V and J ends were trimmed by 6 bases and 2 bases, with 17 bases remaining between them. CDR1 and CDR2 (germline): MNHNY, SVGAGI (reference sequence). The CDR3 extends over 15 amino acids. The CDR3 region has the DNA TGTGCCAGCAGGCCGGACACCTTACTACCCTACGAGCAGTACTTC. As protein: CASRPDTLLPYEQYF.

Here the CDR3 reads CASSLVGAHLNTEAFF. DNA for the CDR3: TGTGCCAGCAGCTTAGTGGGTGCGCACTTGAACACTGAAGCTTTCTTT. The chain has TRBV11-2 and TRBJ1-1; D is unclear. The CDR3 has 16 amino acids. The germline V and J ends were trimmed by 1 base and 0 bases, with 12 bases remaining between them. The V gene's germline CDR1 is SGHAT and CDR2 FQNNGV.

The genes are TRBV5-1 and TRBJ1-1; possible D gene TRBD1, 5 bases. The CDR3 totals 14 residues. Germline V gene data show CDR1 as SGHRS and CDR2 as YFSETQ. Trimming pared 2 bases from V and 4 bases from J, leaving 12 bases between. CDR3 protein: CASSFEGMGTEAFF. Written as DNA, the CDR3 is TGCGCCAGCAGCTTCGAGGGGATGGGCACTGAAGCTTTCTTT.

The V and J genes are TRBV4-1 and TRBJ2-7; 8 positions agree with TRBD1. Germline CDR1 and CDR2: MGHRA and YSYEKL. This CDR3 has 15 residues. V shed 4 bases and J 3 bases; nucleotides not matched to a gene: 8. CDR3 in amino acids: CASSRTGIDNYEQYF. CDR3 coding DNA: TGCGCCAGCAGCCGGACAGGGATCGACAACTACGAGCAGTACTTC.

Concerning this clone: The sample carries other DNA sequences with the same CDR3. The chain links TRBV9 to TRBJ2-2, with a tentative D call TRBD1 (6 bases). Germline CDR1 reads SGDLS; CDR2 reads YYNGEE. V was cut by 4 bases and J by 6 bases, with 10 bases left in between. This CDR3 is built from 13 residues. The CDR3 nucleotides read TGTGCCAGCAGCAGGCAGGGGCCCGGGGAGCTGTTTTTT. Protein product: CASSRQGPGELFF. Looking up the rest from reference TRBV9 and TRBJ2-2 gives the full variable domain: DSGVTQTPKHLITATGQRVTLRCSPRSGDLSVYWYQQSLDQGLQFLIQYYNGEERAKGNILERFSAQQFPDLHSELNLSSLELGDSALYFCASSRQGPGELFFGEGSRLTVL.

The rearrangement links TRBV15 to TRBJ2-7, with 9 bases aligning to TRBD1. After removal of 5 bases from V and 2 bases from J, the junction contained 7 bases not matched to a gene. The germline V gene encodes CDR1 LNHNV and CDR2 YYDKDF (reference sequence). The CDR3 covers 15 residues. CDR3 DNA: TGTGCCACCAGCGACCGGGACAGGGCCACCTACGAGCAGTACTTC. This encodes CATSDRDRATYEQYF.

The chain employs TRBV5-1 and TRBJ2-7; TRBD1 aligns across 9 bases. Germline values: CDR1 SGHRS, CDR2 YFSETQ. J was trimmed by 6 bases and V by 0 bases; bases with no gene match: 4. The CDR3 totals 14 residues. CDR3 protein: CASSLAGQGLEQYF. The DNA for the CDR3 is TGCGCCAGCAGCTTGGCGGGACAGGGCCTCGAGCAGTACTTC.

The genes are TRBV7-3 and TRBJ1-2; no definite D call. This CDR3 contains 13 residues. V was trimmed by 2 bases and J by 3 bases, leaving 7 bases between them. From germline, CDR1 is SGHTA and CDR2 FQGTGA. The CDR3 loop is CASSLFGDYGYTF. The CDR3 DNA follows: TGTGCCAGCAGCTTATTTGGGGACTATGGCTACACCTTC.

The chain combines TRBV7-2 with TRBJ2-6; D might be TRBD1 or TRBD2, each matching 6 bases. The germline CDR1 and CDR2 sequences are SGHTA and FQGNSA. The ends were cut back, 5 bases at V and 2 bases at J, with 13 bases in the middle. The CDR3 runs 16 residues. The CDR3 loop reads CASSAQGGTGANVLTF. The CDR3 region has the DNA TGTGCCAGCAGCGCCCAAGGGGGGACTGGGGCCAACGTCCTGACTTTC.

V usage is TRBV28 and J usage is TRBJ2-6, with 7 bases aligning to TRBD2. Germline CDR1 MDHEN, CDR2 SYDVKM. This CDR3 has 16 residues. V gave up 8 bases and J gave up 0 bases; unmatched junction bases: 7. CDR3 in amino acids: CASLVGGSSGANVLTF. CDR3 DNA: TGTGCCAGCCTTGTGGGGGGGAGCTCTGGGGCCAACGTCCTGACTTTC.

About this clone: Other DNA sequences within the sample encode an identical CDR3. The chain employs TRBV5-5 and TRBJ2-7; D is unresolved. This CDR3 has 12 amino acids. Between the trimmed V and J ends, which lost 0 bases and 4 bases, there was a span of 5 bases. Germline assignment: CDR1 SGHKS and CDR2 YYEKEE (reference sequence). The chain's CDR3 is CASSLGEYEQYF. CDR3 nucleotides: TGTGCCAGCAGCTTGGGTGAATACGAGCAGTACTTC.

Of note for this clone: This sample includes further DNA sequences coding for the same CDR3. The J gene is TRBJ2-7, the V gene TRBV9, with D unclear. CDR1 and CDR2 from the germline V gene are SGDLS and YYNGEE. V was cut by 0 bases and J by 0 bases, with 7 bases left in between. The CDR3 has 14 residues. CDR3 sequence reads: CASSVGGRSYEQYF. CDR3 in DNA: TGTGCCAGCAGCGTAGGAGGCCGCTCCTACGAGCAGTACTTC.